A single sample is the source of the 8 T cell receptor beta chains below, sequenced in a study of blood T cell repertoires in COVID-19. Sequenced by immunoSEQ multiplex PCR; TCRdb stores in-frame clones only, minus some. The table shows about 300,000 clones, with approximately 84% occurring only once. The specimen was PBMCs or T cells enriched from blood (not recorded which). The origin of the receptors is a man aged 25-45 years who had recovered from COVID-19.

The V gene is TRBV27, the J gene TRBJ1-2, with TRBD1 matching 9 bases. With V trimmed by 2 bases and J by 8 bases, 9 bases remained unmatched. Germline V gives CDR1 MNHEY, CDR2 SMNVEV (reference sequence). The CDR3 covers 15 residues. The CDR3: CASSLAPGQGGGYTF. CDR3 nucleotides: TGTGCCAGCAGTTTAGCACCGGGACAGGGAGGGGGCTACACCTTC.

This chain links TRBV7-2 with TRBJ1-5; D gene unclear. The CDR3 length is 15 residues. The V and J ends lost 7 bases and 7 bases respectively, with 20 bases between them. CDR1 and CDR2 from the germline V gene are SGHTA and FQGNSA. The CDR3 region has the DNA TGTGCCAGCAACTTGGGGAGCAAGATAGGACAGCCCCAGCATTTT. Its protein is CASNLGSKIGQPQHF.

J is TRBJ2-1 and V is TRBV7-9, with D possibly matching TRBD1 (5 bases). The CDR3 covers 13 residues. V lost 5 bases, J lost 7 bases, and 12 bases lay in between. Germline V gene data show CDR1 as SEHNR and CDR2 as FQNEAQ (reference sequence). CDR3: CASSPGQRNEQFF. CDR3 nucleotide sequence: TGTGCCAGCAGCCCAGGGCAACGGAATGAGCAGTTCTTC.

This clone appeared once. The chain links TRBV30 to TRBJ2-5; a possible D gene is TRBD2 (6 bases). The CDR3 is 13 amino acids. Germline CDR1 and CDR2: GTSNPN and SVGIG (reference sequence). The V end lost 4 bases, the J end lost 5 bases, and 14 bases lay between the germline ends. The CDR3 coding sequence is TGTGCCTGGAACCCTCCGGGGAGGGAGACCCAGTACTTC. Protein product: CAWNPPGRETQYF. Using reference TRBV30 and TRBJ2-5 for the parts outside the CDR3, the full variable domain is SQTIHQWPATLVQPVGSPLSLECTVEGTSNPNLYWYRQAAGRGLQLLFYSVGIGQISSEVPQNLSASRPQDRQFILSSKKLLLSDSGFYLCAWNPPGRETQYFGPGTRLLVL.

The chain couples TRBV24-1 to TRBJ2-1; 11 nucleotides align to TRBD1. Per germline, CDR1 KGHDR and CDR2 SFDVKD. With 3 bases clipped from V and 9 bases from J, the junction kept 12 bases outside the gene matches. There are 17 residues in the CDR3. Here the CDR3 DNA reads TGTGCCACCAGTGATCTTCAACCGGGACAGGGGGGGGGTGAGCAGTTCTTC. The encoded protein is CATSDLQPGQGGGEQFF.

This sequence joins TRBV6-1 and TRBJ1-3; possibly TRBD1 for D (5 bases). The CDR3 has 12 residues. With 1 base removed from V and 8 bases from J, the gap between germline ends came to 6 bases. Germline CDR1 is MNHNS and CDR2 is SASEGT. DNA for the CDR3: TGTGCCAGCAGTGAAGAGGGGTACACCATATATTTT. This gives the protein CASSEEGYTIYF.

The chain couples TRBV3-1 (or the pseudogene TRBV3-2) to TRBJ2-2; TRBD1 agrees at 9 bases. V shed 3 bases and J 4 bases; nucleotides not matched to a gene: 3. The germline gives CDR1 LGHDT, CDR2 YNNKEL (reference sequence). The CDR3 sequence is 15 residues long. CDR3: CASSHRQGGTGELFF. CDR3 DNA: TGTGCCAGCAGCCACCGACAGGGGGGCACCGGGGAGCTGTTTTTT.

This clone came up once. The rearrangement uses TRBV27 and TRBJ1-2, with 10 bases aligning to TRBD1. The germline CDR1 and CDR2 sequences are MNHEY and SMNVEV (reference sequence). The CDR3 runs to 13 residues. Trimming cost V 11 bases and J 6 bases; bases outside gene matches: 9. As DNA, the CDR3 is TGTGCCGCCGGGGACAGGGGAAGTGATGGCTACACCTTC. Its protein is CAAGDRGSDGYTF.